Given below is one T cell receptor (beta chain) in context. No antigen is known for it. The data are from a study of T cell clonality in common variable immunodeficiency. Notes on the study in general: In common variable immunodeficiency, TCR beta chains reportedly carried fewer deletions and N-nucleotide insertions.

Most patients and controls had Caucasian heritage. Blood came from CVID subjects not ill and not taking immunomodulatory or immunosuppressive medication. Profiled with immunoSEQ multiplex PCR; TCRdb holds only in-frame clones, not every one. This repertoire holds roughly 25,000 clones, and none appear only once. The sample consisted of peripheral blood mononuclear cells. The receptor's source is a human donor with common variable immunodeficiency.

CDR3 amino acids: CSVAQTGDSNQPQHF. Partial CDR3 DNA: TGCAGCGTTGCTCAGACAGGAGATAGCAATCAGCCC. The chain is built from TRBV29-1 and TRBJ1-5, with a possible D match to TRBD1 (6 bases). The read ends 3 residues shy of where the CDR3 ends; the end is completed using the germline J gene. The germline V gene encodes CDR1 SQVTM and CDR2 ANQGSEA. The CDR3 is made up of 15 amino acids. Trimming shortened V by 4 bases and J by 0 bases, and 13 bases separated the two germline ends. The complete variable domain, with remaining parts taken from reference TRBV29-1 and TRBJ1-5, reads SAVISQKPSRDICQRGTSLTIQCQVDSQVTMMFWYRQQPGQSLTLIATANQGSEATYESGFVIDKFPISRPNLTFSTLTVSNMSPEDSSIYLCSVAQTGDSNQPQHFGDGTRLSIL.